The 30 T cell receptor beta chains below come from one sample, sequenced in a study of cytomegalovirus exposure and HLA in healthy donors (dated by TCRdb to about 2017). To prepare the library, the immunoSEQ multiplex PCR assay was applied. The multiplex PCR relied on a mix of 60 forward primers for TCR Vbeta segments and 13 reverse primers for TCR Jbeta segments. TCRdb carries this immuneACCESS record with in-frame sequences only. Its versions omit some clonotypes, under half of them owing to an unresolved V gene in the studies checked, with the rest unexplained. Across this sample there are approximately 150,000 clones, with roughly 80% seen only once. 2.5% to 3.5% of the sample belongs to the ten largest clones. The sequencing sample was made of PBMCs. The receptor set was obtained from a woman aged 25 to 39 in good health and CMV-seronegative.

This chain links TRBV6-5 with TRBJ2-3; 9 positions match TRBD2. Germline V gene lookup returns CDR1 MNHEY and CDR2 SVGAGI. V lost 4 bases, J lost 4 bases, and 6 bases stayed unmatched. This CDR3 region has 15 residues. The chain's CDR3 is CASSSQREVADTQYF. The CDR3 DNA sequence: TGTGCCAGCAGTTCCCAGCGGGAGGTAGCAGATACGCAGTATTTT.

This chain uses TRBV29-1 with TRBJ1-6; TRBD1 agrees at 7 bases. This CDR3 has 13 residues. Germline assignment: CDR1 SQVTM and CDR2 ANQGSEA. J was trimmed by 9 bases and V by 8 bases; bases with no gene match: 10. The CDR3 DNA sequence: TGCAGCATTACGACAGGGCTAAGTTCACCCCTCCACTTT. Translated, it gives CSITTGLSSPLHF.

The chain combines TRBV7-3 with TRBJ2-1; D remains unclear. The V gene lost 5 bases and the J gene lost 4 bases, with 15 bases spanning the gap. The CDR3 covers 15 residues. Per germline, CDR1 SGHTA and CDR2 FQGTGA. In DNA, the CDR3 is TGTGCCAGCAGCCCCACCGTATTGCAGTACAATGAGCAGTTCTTC. It is translated as CASSPTVLQYNEQFF.

The chain joins TRBV19 to TRBJ1-1; D call uncertain. This CDR3 spans 14 amino acids. Per the germline V gene, CDR1 is LNHDA and CDR2 is SQIVND (reference sequence). Deletions cut 5 bases from V and 2 bases from J, with 12 bases between. The CDR3 DNA reads TGTGCCAGTAGTTTGGCGACTTTTAACACTGAAGCTTTCTTT. This codes for CASSLATFNTEAFF.

The chain has TRBV29-1 and TRBJ2-1; 10 positions agree with TRBD2. The CDR3 sequence is 16 residues long. Germline V gene lookup returns CDR1 SQVTM and CDR2 ANQGSEA. The V gene end was trimmed by 0 bases and the J gene end by 7 bases; junction bases not matched to a gene: 9. The CDR3 protein is CSVEDRLAGVRNEQFF. DNA of the CDR3: TGCAGCGTTGAAGATCGGCTAGCGGGGGTTCGGAATGAGCAGTTCTTC.

This clone was seen more than once but under ten times. This chain links TRBV6-6 with TRBJ1-1; TRBD1 might be the D (6 bases). V lost 2 bases and J lost 5, with 15 bases in between. The CDR3 loop spans 15 amino acids. CDR1 and CDR2 from the germline V gene are MNHNY and SVGAGI (reference sequence). CDR3 amino acids: CASSYPGGADTEAFF. As DNA, the CDR3 is TGTGCCAGCAGTTACCCGGGGGGGGCCGATACTGAAGCTTTCTTT.

The chain joins TRBV5-1 to TRBJ1-1, with 10 bases identical to TRBD1. J was trimmed by 4 bases and V by 2 bases; bases with no gene match: 8. The CDR3 spans 16 residues. CDR1 and CDR2 from the germline V gene are SGHRS and YFSETQ. The DNA for the CDR3 is TGCGCCAGCAGCTTAATCGGACAGGGGGGCGGCACTGAAGCTTTCTTT. Amino acids: CASSLIGQGGGTEAFF.

The J gene is TRBJ2-6, the V gene TRBV19; D is unclear. The germline V gene encodes CDR1 LNHDA and CDR2 SQIVND (reference sequence). V was pared by 2 bases and J by 0 bases, with 8 bases between. This CDR3 has 16 amino acids. CDR3 bases: TGTGCCAGTAGTATATCCGGAGTCTCTGGGGCCAACGTCCTGACTTTC. As protein: CASSISGVSGANVLTF.

The chain joins TRBV11-2 to TRBJ2-7; 10 bases are shared with TRBD2. The CDR3 is 16 residues long. The germline CDR1 and CDR2 sequences are SGHAT and FQNNGV. Trimming at V came to 1 base and at J to 2 bases, leaving 5 bases not matched to a gene. The CDR3 spells CASSLGSGRAPYEQYF. CDR3 DNA sequence: TGTGCCAGCAGCTTAGGGAGCGGGAGGGCCCCCTACGAGCAGTACTTC.

J is TRBJ2-5 and V is TRBV7-2, with 8 bases that match TRBD2. This CDR3 contains 14 residues. The junction had 8 bases not matched to a gene; V was cut back by 6 bases and J by 5 bases. CDR1 and CDR2 (germline): SGHTA, FQGNSA. CDR3 in amino acids: CASSLTGGRETQYF. In nucleotides, the CDR3 is TGTGCCAGCAGTCTGACGGGGGGGAGGGAGACCCAGTACTTC.

The V and J genes are TRBV28 and TRBJ1-2, with D possibly TRBD1 on 6 matching bases. This CDR3 region has 14 residues. CDR1 is MDHEN and CDR2 is SYDVKM in the germline V gene. V lost 3 bases and J lost 5, with 13 bases in between. DNA for the CDR3: TGTGCCAGCAGTTTGACGACAGGAGAATATGGCTACACCTTC. Translating gives CASSLTTGEYGYTF.

The chain joins TRBV28 to TRBJ2-5, with 9 nucleotides matching TRBD2. Germline V lookup: CDR1 MDHEN, CDR2 SYDVKM. The V gene end was trimmed by 2 bases and the J gene end by 5 bases; junction bases not matched to a gene: 12. CDR3 length: 17 residues. The CDR3 coding sequence is TGTGCCAGCAGTTTAGTTAGGCTAGCGGGGAGAACGGAGACCCAGTACTTC. Its translation: CASSLVRLAGRTETQYF.

This clone showed up just a few times. V is TRBV2 and J is TRBJ1-1; D gene uncertain. The CDR3 has 12 residues. Germline V gives CDR1 SNHLY, CDR2 FYNNEI. V lost 3 bases and J lost 4, with 6 bases in between. The CDR3: CASSEEFTEAFF. CDR3 DNA: TGTGCCAGCAGTGAGGAGTTCACTGAAGCTTTCTTT.

This clone was seen a single time. V is TRBV2 and J is TRBJ1-1, with D possibly TRBD1 on 6 matching bases. The CDR3 covers 18 residues. V was cut by 6 bases and J by 0 bases, with 23 bases left in between. Germline values: CDR1 SNHLY, CDR2 FYNNEI. CDR3 protein: CASSGNRDFLSLNTEAFF. The DNA of the CDR3 is TGTGCCAGCAGCGGGAACAGGGATTTTTTGTCTTTGAACACTGAAGCTTTCTTT.

The chain recombines TRBV5-1 with TRBJ1-1; 7 nucleotides align to TRBD1. With V trimmed by 4 bases and J by 5 bases, 2 bases remained unmatched. Per germline, CDR1 SGHRS and CDR2 YFSETQ. The CDR3 sequence is 12 residues long. In nucleotides, the CDR3 is TGCGCCAGCAGCCTCAGGGGGACTGAAGCTTTCTTT. It encodes CASSLRGTEAFF.

This clone was counted only a few times. V usage is TRBV27 and J usage is TRBJ1-5; D is perhaps TRBD1 (5 bases). V was clipped by 6 bases and J by 1 base, with 7 bases between them. The germline gives CDR1 MNHEY, CDR2 SMNVEV (reference sequence). CDR3 size: 13 residues. This CDR3 reads CASRRQSNQPQHF. The DNA of the CDR3 is TGTGCCAGCAGGCGACAGAGCAATCAGCCCCAGCATTTT.

The V and J genes are TRBV27 and TRBJ2-7; D remains ambiguous. This CDR3 is 14 amino acids long. Trimming pared 5 bases from V and 2 bases from J, leaving 13 bases between. Germline V CDR1 and CDR2: MNHEY, SMNVEV (reference sequence). CDR3 residues: CASSPAAATYEQYF. As DNA, the CDR3 is TGTGCCAGCAGTCCCGCGGCAGCCACCTACGAGCAGTACTTC.

The CDR3 region is CSVVRGLRNTEAFF. The CDR3 coding sequence is TGCAGCGTTGTTCGCGGGCTTCGGAACACTGAAGCTTTCTTT. The genes are TRBV29-1 and TRBJ1-1, with no clear D. Trimming shortened V by 4 bases and J by 1 base, and 13 bases separated the two germline ends. This CDR3 spans 14 amino acids. Germline V lookup: CDR1 SQVTM, CDR2 ANQGSEA.

CDR3 residues: CASSPERSTDTQYF. DNA for the CDR3: TGTGCCAGCAGCCCTGAGCGGAGCACAGATACGCAGTATTTT. The rearrangement joins TRBV11-3 to TRBJ2-3, with D possibly TRBD2 on 5 matching bases. This CDR3 region has 14 residues. CDR1 is SGHNT and CDR2 is YENEEA in the germline V gene. V was cut by 5 bases and J by 0 bases, with 9 bases left in between.

V is TRBV9 and J is TRBJ1-4, with unresolved D. The CDR3 runs to 14 residues. Trimming pared 0 bases from V and 4 bases from J, leaving 7 bases between. Germline V gives CDR1 SGDLS, CDR2 YYNGEE. The CDR3 DNA reads TGTGCCAGCAGCGTAGACGCGGATAATGAAAAACTGTTTTTT. Translated, it gives CASSVDADNEKLFF.

This rearrangement joins TRBV30 to TRBJ2-7, with TRBD2 as a possible D gene (6 bases). Germline CDR1 and CDR2: GTSNPN and SVGIG (reference sequence). This CDR3 is 13 amino acids long. V lost 0 bases and J lost 7, with 13 bases in between. In nucleotides, the CDR3 is TGTGCCTGGAGTGTACAGGTGGAGGGGGAGCAGTACTTC. Translation: CAWSVQVEGEQYF.

The CDR3, as DNA: TGTGCCAGCAGTTTAGGTACAGGGGGCAAAGAGACCCAGTACTTC. Protein sequence: CASSLGTGGKETQYF. The genes are TRBV28 and TRBJ2-5; TRBD1 matches at 9 bases. CDR3 length equals 15 residues. Germline CDR1 MDHEN, CDR2 SYDVKM. The V and J ends lost 2 bases and 3 bases, in that order; junction bases with no gene match: 4. The full variable domain, its missing parts supplied by reference TRBV28 and TRBJ2-5, is DVKVTQSSRYLVKRTGEKVFLECVQDMDHENMFWYRQDPGLGLRLIYFSYDVKMKEKGDIPEGYSVSREKKERFSLILESASTNQTSMYLCASSLGTGGKETQYFGPGTRLLVL.

This clone was seen only once. The V and J genes are TRBV7-3 and TRBJ1-2; D call uncertain. The V and J ends lost 2 bases and 1 base respectively, with 8 bases between them. There are 14 residues in the CDR3. Germline V lookup: CDR1 SGHTA, CDR2 FQGTGA. The CDR3 coding sequence is TGTGCCAGCAGCTTATCGGAGAATAACTATGGCTACACCTTC. Its translation is CASSLSENNYGYTF.

For the CDR3, the DNA is TGTGCCAGCAGTTTTTCCCGACAGACAAACACTGAAGCTTTCTTT. Its protein is CASSFSRQTNTEAFF. This chain links TRBV27 with TRBJ1-1; maybe TRBD1 (5 bases). CDR1 and CDR2 (germline): MNHEY, SMNVEV (reference sequence). The CDR3 extends over 15 amino acids. V gave up 3 bases and J gave up 2 bases, with 13 bases separating them.

The chain combines TRBV27 with TRBJ2-5; D perhaps matches TRBD1 (5 bases). The CDR3 consists of 13 residues. The germline gives CDR1 MNHEY, CDR2 SMNVEV (reference sequence). Deletions cut 9 bases from V and 2 bases from J, with 13 bases between. CDR3 nucleotide sequence: TGTGCCAGTTCCCGGCAGGGACAAGAGACCCAGTACTTC. Translated: CASSRQGQETQYF.

The CDR3 loop reads CASSLEGSGTEIIQYF. The CDR3 DNA is TGTGCCAGCAGCTTAGAGGGGTCGGGCACCGAAATTATCCAGTATTTT. The chain is built from TRBV7-8 and TRBJ2-3; tentatively, D is TRBD1 (5 bases). This CDR3 has 16 amino acids. Germline CDR1 is SGHVS and CDR2 is FQNEAQ. Trimming left V 1 base short and J 12 bases short, with 23 bases between.

V gene TRBV5-1 combines with J gene TRBJ1-4; 8 nucleotides line up with TRBD1. The CDR3 spans 15 residues. The V and J ends lost 4 bases and 8 bases, in that order; junction bases with no gene match: 10. The germline V gene encodes CDR1 SGHRS and CDR2 YFSETQ. The CDR3 DNA reads as TGCGCCAGCAGCCTTGGACAGGGACGGGAGGAAAAACTGTTTTTT. Its translation: CASSLGQGREEKLFF. The whole variable domain, filled in from reference TRBV5-1 and TRBJ1-4, reads KAGVTQTPRYLIKTRGQQVTLSCSPISGHRSVSWYQQTPGQGLQFLFEYFSETQRNKGNFPGRFSGRQFSNSRSEMNVSTLELGDSALYLCASSLGQGREEKLFFGSGTQLSVL.

This chain connects TRBV10-1 to TRBJ1-1; unclear D gene. Germline CDR1 is WNHNN and CDR2 is SYGVQD (reference sequence). V dropped 4 bases and J dropped 0 bases, with 6 bases sitting between them. The CDR3 extends over 13 amino acids. In nucleotides, the CDR3 is TGCGCCAGCAGTGCCGACTTGAACACTGAAGCTTTCTTT. This gives the protein CASSADLNTEAFF.

This clone came up a few times. This chain joins TRBV19 and TRBJ1-2; 12 bases are a match to TRBD1. CDR3 length: 15 residues. V trimming: 5 bases; J trimming: 6 bases; junction bases outside the gene matches: 7. Germline V gene sequence: CDR1 LNHDA, CDR2 SQIVND (reference sequence). Here the CDR3 reads CASSRQGQGANGYTF. The CDR3 DNA sequence: TGTGCCAGTAGTCGACAGGGACAGGGGGCTAATGGCTACACCTTC.

This chain uses TRBV5-4 with TRBJ1-1; 9 bases match TRBD1. V lost 1 base, J lost 1 base, and 5 bases stayed unmatched. The CDR3 runs 16 residues. CDR1 is SGHNT, CDR2 YYREEE, per germline (reference sequence). CDR3 loop: CASSLFPGQGNTEAFF. The CDR3 region has the DNA TGTGCCAGCAGCTTGTTTCCGGGACAGGGGAACACTGAAGCTTTCTTT.